This T cell receptor beta chain derives from a study of regulatory T cells in long-lasting Graves disease. The TCR beta library used iRepertoire HTBI primers with Arm-PCR amplification of CDR3. Via MiXCR, TCRdb re-called the multiplex PCR reads, giving one row per CDR3 protein. The sample holds approximately 350,000 distinct CDR3 sequences; roughly 12% are singletons and the top ten take about 19%. V was shortened by 5 bases and J by 8 bases, with 21 bases between the two germline ends. The length of the CDR3 is 15 residues. Germline CDR1 is MDHEN and CDR2 is SYDVKM. Noted time point: newly diagnosed GD, antithyroid drugs for less than 3 months. PBMC-extracted RNA yielded the TCR library. This clonotype came up many times. These same data were also listed under a study on T cells in Graves' hyperthyroidism and ophthalmopathy.

The clonotype originates from a woman aged 18-29 years with Graves disease. The sample consisted of peripheral blood mononuclear cells (PBMCs), taken at new diagnosis, from a patient treated with antithyroid drugs. The chain joins TRBV28 to TRBJ1-2, with D perhaps TRBD1 (5 bases). CDR3 loop: CASSLNRGGSSGYTF. Here the CDR3 DNA reads TGTGCCAGCAGTCTAAACCGGGGGGGTAGTTCAGGCTACACCTTC.